The 32 T cell receptor beta chains below all came from one sample that was sequenced in a study of T cell responses to AZD1222 COVID-19 vaccine. Libraries were prepared by immunoSEQ multiplex PCR; TCRdb keeps only in-frame clonotypes and omits some of them. The data hold approximately 190,000 clones, with about 90% observed a single time. This sample comprised peripheral blood, obtained on day 0 of MenACWY control vaccination. The source of these receptors is an adult in good health.

The CDR3 loop is CASSSLTGGNTEAFF. In nucleotides, the CDR3 is TGTGCCAGCAGTTCCCTGACAGGGGGGAACACTGAAGCTTTCTTT. The V call is TRBV6-5, the J call TRBJ1-1; 9 nucleotides line up with TRBD1. The CDR3 has 15 amino acids. V lost 4 bases and J lost 1; bases outside the gene matches: 4. The germline gives CDR1 MNHEY, CDR2 SVGAGI.

The chain recombines TRBV5-1 with TRBJ2-2; the D gene is possibly TRBD1 (6 bases). The CDR3 spans 17 residues. V dropped 0 bases and J dropped 5 bases, with 17 bases sitting between them. The germline CDR1 and CDR2 sequences are SGHRS and YFSETQ. For the CDR3, the DNA is TGCGCCAGCAGCTTGGGGACTGGGGGCCCGCGGACCGGGGAGCTGTTTTTT. This sequence encodes CASSLGTGGPRTGELFF.

The rearrangement uses TRBV14 and TRBJ1-1; D gene uncertain. With 4 bases removed from V and 0 bases from J, the gap between germline ends came to 12 bases. Germline V gene lookup returns CDR1 SGHDN and CDR2 FVKESK. The CDR3 has 15 residues. The CDR3 nucleotides are TGTGCCAGCAGCCCCCTACGGGTATTGAACACTGAAGCTTTCTTT. It specifies CASSPLRVLNTEAFF.

The gene calls are TRBV30 and TRBJ2-3, with 8 bases that match TRBD1. The CDR3 runs 15 residues. From germline, CDR1 is GTSNPN and CDR2 SVGIG (reference sequence). Unmatched junction bases numbered 6, after V lost 1 base and J lost 3 bases. Here the CDR3 reads CAWSEGRGQTDTQYF. DNA of the CDR3: TGTGCCTGGAGTGAGGGCAGGGGGCAGACAGATACGCAGTATTTT.

This sequence joins TRBV28 and TRBJ1-2, with D possibly TRBD1 on 5 matching bases. Germline CDR1 and CDR2: MDHEN and SYDVKM. The length of the CDR3 is 12 residues. Trimming left V 6 bases short and J 8 bases short, with 13 bases between. The CDR3 sequence is CASRLTWDGYTF. The CDR3, as DNA: TGTGCCAGCAGGCTGACCTGGGACGGCTACACCTTC.

This chain uses TRBV6-4 with TRBJ2-2; D gene uncertain. Trimming removed 2 bases at V and 7 bases at J, with 8 bases between. The germline CDR1 and CDR2 sequences are MRHNA and SNTAGT. This CDR3 region has 13 residues. The CDR3 DNA sequence: TGTGCCAGCAGTGACAAGGAATTCGGGGAGCTGTTTTTT. It codes for CASSDKEFGELFF.

The rearrangement links TRBV27 to TRBJ1-5; D gene ambiguous. CDR3 length: 15 residues. Germline V CDR1 and CDR2: MNHEY, SMNVEV (reference sequence). V dropped 5 bases and J dropped 0 bases, with 11 bases sitting between them. The CDR3 loop reads CASSPQVNSNQPQHF. CDR3 in DNA: TGTGCCAGCAGTCCCCAGGTAAATAGCAATCAGCCCCAGCATTTT.

The chain uses TRBV28 and TRBJ2-7, with D maybe TRBD2 (5 bases). In germline, CDR1 is MDHEN, CDR2 SYDVKM. The V gene lost 6 bases and the J gene lost 2 bases, with 14 bases spanning the gap. This CDR3 spans 14 amino acids. CDR3 amino acids: CASRPSGRAYEQYF. The CDR3 DNA is TGTGCCAGCAGGCCCAGCGGCCGCGCCTACGAGCAGTACTTC.

The chain links TRBV6-6 to TRBJ1-4, with 7 bases aligning to TRBD1. Germline CDR1 and CDR2: MNHNY and SVGAGI (reference sequence). This CDR3 is built from 14 residues. Trimming removed 6 bases from V and 7 bases from J; junction bases left unmatched: 8. The CDR3 loop is CASSPGTAFEKLFF. The CDR3 region has the DNA TGTGCCAGCAGCCCCGGGACAGCCTTTGAAAAACTGTTTTTT.

The chain combines TRBV2 with TRBJ2-1; possible D gene TRBD2, 6 bases. Germline V CDR1 and CDR2: SNHLY, FYNNEI. The germline V and J ends were trimmed by 1 base and 0 bases, with 19 bases remaining between them. This CDR3 has 19 residues. CDR3 amino acids: CASSEDRARWRGSYNEQFF. The CDR3 DNA reads TGTGCCAGCAGTGAAGACCGCGCCCGGTGGCGGGGCTCCTACAATGAGCAGTTCTTC.

The chain carries TRBV6-2 or TRBV6-3 and TRBJ2-3; TRBD2 matches at 12 bases. Germline CDR1 MNHEY, CDR2 SVGEGT. This CDR3 comprises 15 residues. Trimming took 6 bases from V and 4 from J; bases not matched to a gene: 5. CDR3 sequence (DNA): TGTGCCAGCAGCCCGACTAGCGGGGGCTCAGATACGCAGTATTTT. Encoded protein: CASSPTSGGSDTQYF.

CDR3 sequence reads: CASGLTDDYGYTF. The CDR3 bases are TGTGCCAGTGGGTTGACCGACGACTATGGCTACACCTTC. V and J are TRBV19 and TRBJ1-2; D is unclear. The CDR3 sequence is 13 residues long. The ends were cut back, 8 bases at V and 3 bases at J, with 13 bases in the middle. Germline assignment: CDR1 LNHDA and CDR2 SQIVND (reference sequence).

The genes are TRBV25-1 and TRBJ2-3, with D hard to call. Germline V gene data show CDR1 as MGHDK and CDR2 as SYGVNS. The V and J ends lost 6 bases and 7 bases respectively, with 11 bases between them. The length of the CDR3 is 12 residues. CDR3 protein: CASSDLRNTQYF. In DNA form, the CDR3 reads TGTGCCAGCAGCGATCTGAGAAATACGCAGTATTTT.

This clone was observed a single time. The chain uses TRBV19 and TRBJ1-2, with TRBD1 as a possible D gene (5 bases). Trimming stripped 3 bases from V and 7 bases from J, with 12 bases between. In germline, CDR1 is LNHDA, CDR2 SQIVND (reference sequence). CDR3 length equals 13 residues. CDR3 DNA sequence: TGTGCCAGTAGTATGACAGATCCGGGTGGCTACACCTTC. This translates into CASSMTDPGGYTF.

The chain links TRBV9 to TRBJ2-1; 8 positions match TRBD2. V trimming: 5 bases; J trimming: 8 bases; junction bases outside the gene matches: 6. CDR3 length equals 13 residues. In germline, CDR1 is SGDLS, CDR2 YYNGEE. The CDR3 sequence is CASRGTSMDEQFF. Here the CDR3 DNA reads TGTGCCAGCAGAGGGACTAGTATGGATGAGCAGTTCTTC.

The CDR3 sequence is CASSQVGRGRGEQYF. DNA for the CDR3: TGCGCCAGCAGCCAAGTTGGCAGGGGCCGGGGCGAGCAGTACTTC. The chain is built from TRBV4-1 and TRBJ2-7, with D possibly TRBD1 on 6 matching bases. The length of the CDR3 is 15 residues. Trimming cost V 1 base and J 6 bases, with 16 bases left between them. Germline V lookup: CDR1 MGHRA, CDR2 YSYEKL.

The V and J genes are TRBV7-6 and TRBJ2-2, with D maybe TRBD1 (5 bases). The CDR3 has 17 amino acids. Between the trimmed V and J ends, which lost 0 bases and 4 bases, there was a span of 15 bases. Germline CDR1 SGHVS, CDR2 FNYEAQ. The CDR3 loop is CASSLAGAPWSTGELFF. Written as DNA, the CDR3 is TGTGCCAGCAGCTTAGCTGGGGCCCCCTGGAGCACCGGGGAGCTGTTTTTT.

The rearrangement uses TRBV28 and TRBJ2-1, with TRBD1 identical over 7 bases. V shed 6 bases, J shed 5 bases, and the junction held 10 bases outside the gene matches. Germline V gene sequence: CDR1 MDHEN, CDR2 SYDVKM. This CDR3 has 15 amino acids. The CDR3 here is CASRIGGLTDNEQFF. The CDR3 DNA reads TGTGCCAGCAGAATAGGGGGCCTCACGGACAATGAGCAGTTCTTC.

The chain is built from TRBV3-1 (or the pseudogene TRBV3-2) and TRBJ2-1; the D is unclear. Trimming shortened V by 5 bases and J by 8 bases, and 7 bases separated the two germline ends. The CDR3 is 11 amino acids. In germline, CDR1 is LGHDT, CDR2 YNNKEL (reference sequence). The CDR3: CASSFGDEQFF. The CDR3 DNA reads as TGTGCCAGCAGCTTTGGTGATGAGCAGTTCTTC.

The chain carries TRBV9 and TRBJ2-7; D is possibly TRBD1 or TRBD2 (5 bases each). Trimming removed 4 bases from V and 7 bases from J, with 15 bases in between. The germline gives CDR1 SGDLS, CDR2 YYNGEE. The CDR3 extends over 13 amino acids. This chain's CDR3 is CASSFRDQGEQYF. CDR3 in DNA: TGTGCCAGCAGCTTCCGGGACCAAGGGGAGCAGTACTTC.

This sequence joins TRBV5-4 and TRBJ2-1, with TRBD1 as a possible D gene (5 bases). Germline V gene lookup returns CDR1 SGHNT and CDR2 YYREEE (reference sequence). The CDR3 is made up of 14 amino acids. The V gene lost 4 bases and the J gene lost 5 bases, with 13 bases spanning the gap. This chain's CDR3 is CASSHRDRDNEQFF. The CDR3, as DNA: TGTGCCAGCAGCCACCGCGACAGAGACAATGAGCAGTTCTTC.

A remark on this clone: At the DNA level, this CDR3 is encoded by other sequences in the same sample as well. The CDR3 sequence: CASSLGRSYEQYF. The CDR3 nucleotides read TGTGCCAGCAGTTTAGGCAGATCGTACGAGCAGTACTTC. The J gene is TRBJ2-7, the V gene TRBV6-2 or TRBV6-3; D unclear. This CDR3 has 13 residues. The V end was cut by 4 bases, the J end by 4 bases, with 11 bases between. Germline CDR1 is MNHEY and CDR2 is SVGEGT.

The chain combines TRBV6-1 with TRBJ1-1, with D hard to call. There are 15 residues in the CDR3. Per germline, CDR1 MNHNS and CDR2 SASEGT. V was clipped by 1 base and J by 4 bases, with 13 bases between them. CDR3 amino acids: CASSEVVRLATEAFF. The CDR3 DNA reads as TGTGCCAGCAGTGAAGTAGTTCGGCTGGCCACTGAAGCTTTCTTT.

V gene TRBV29-1 combines with J gene TRBJ2-7, with TRBD1 matching over 7 bases. CDR1 and CDR2 (germline): SQVTM, ANQGSEA. J gave up 2 bases and V 6 bases, and 10 bases lay outside the gene matches. The CDR3 covers 14 residues. The CDR3 loop is CSVLWTGRTYEQYF. The CDR3 nucleotides read TGCAGCGTGCTCTGGACAGGACGGACCTACGAGCAGTACTTC.

The rearrangement uses TRBV7-6 and TRBJ2-3, with 9 nucleotides matching TRBD2. V was pared by 5 bases and J by 2 bases, with 8 bases of the junction left unmatched. Germline V gene lookup returns CDR1 SGHVS and CDR2 FNYEAQ. The CDR3 runs 16 residues. The DNA of the CDR3 is TGTGCCAGCAGCCAGCTGGCGGGAGGGCTCACAGATACGCAGTATTTT. Its protein product is CASSQLAGGLTDTQYF.

The chain recombines TRBV2 with TRBJ2-1, with D uncertain. The germline CDR1 and CDR2 sequences are SNHLY and FYNNEI. With 3 bases removed from V and 0 bases from J, the gap between germline ends came to 6 bases. This CDR3 contains 14 residues. The CDR3 reads CASSDVNSYNEQFF. In DNA form, the CDR3 reads TGTGCCAGCAGTGATGTGAACTCCTACAATGAGCAGTTCTTC.

The V and J genes are TRBV14 and TRBJ1-3; the match to TRBD1 covers 7 bases. This CDR3 region has 20 residues. The V gene end was trimmed by 2 bases and the J gene end by 6 bases; junction bases not matched to a gene: 22. Germline V gene lookup returns CDR1 SGHDN and CDR2 FVKESK. The CDR3 DNA follows: TGTGCCAGCAGCCAACCACTATATGACTCACCGGGACAGAAAGCAAACACCATATATTTT. Its protein product is CASSQPLYDSPGQKANTIYF.

The chain recombines TRBV23-1 with TRBJ1-2; possibly TRBD1 for D (6 bases). TRBV23-1 is recorded as an ORF, its role being uncertain. The CDR3 extends over 16 amino acids. Trimming removed 0 bases from V and 5 bases from J, with 16 bases in between. The CDR3 loop reads CASSQSWPRGDYGYTF. CDR3 DNA: TGCGCCAGCAGTCAATCCTGGCCCAGGGGTGATTATGGCTACACCTTC.

V is TRBV15 and J is TRBJ1-3; the match to TRBD1 covers 8 bases. Per the germline V gene, CDR1 is LNHNV and CDR2 is YYDKDF (reference sequence). The J segment lost 4 bases and the V segment lost 5 bases, leaving 7 bases of the junction unmatched. CDR3 length equals 15 residues. The CDR3 loop is CATSQRTGPGNTIYF. CDR3 sequence (DNA): TGTGCCACCAGCCAACGGACAGGGCCCGGAAACACCATATATTTT. Combining the CDR3 with reference TRBV15 and TRBJ1-3 gives the whole variable domain DAMVIQNPRYQVTQFGKPVTLSCSQTLNHNVMYWYQQKSSQAPKLLFHYYDKDFNNEADTPDNFQSRRPNTSFCFLDIRSPGLGDTAMYLCATSQRTGPGNTIYFGEGSWLTVV.

The chain carries TRBV18 and TRBJ2-2; D possibly corresponds to TRBD1 (5 bases). From germline, CDR1 is KGHSH and CDR2 LQKENI. The CDR3 extends over 15 amino acids. V was pared by 5 bases and J by 1 base, with 11 bases between. CDR3 coding DNA: TGTGCCAGCTCATACGAAACAGGGAACACCGGGGAGCTGTTTTTT. Encoded protein: CASSYETGNTGELFF. The complete variable domain, with remaining parts taken from reference TRBV18 and TRBJ2-2, reads NAGVMQNPRHLVRRRGQEARLRCSPMKGHSHVYWYRQLPEEGLKFMVYLQKENIIDESGMPKERFSAEFPKEGPSILRIQQVVRGDSAAYFCASSYETGNTGELFFGEGSRLTVL.

This clone has a handful of counts. J is TRBJ2-1 and V is TRBV27, with D possibly being TRBD2 (6 bases). V lost 3 bases and J 9 bases, leaving 15 bases between the germline ends. This CDR3 has 14 residues. The germline gives CDR1 MNHEY, CDR2 SMNVEV (reference sequence). CDR3 coding DNA: TGTGCCAGCAGTTTTCGTGCTAGCGTCGGTGAGCAGTTCTTC. It yields the protein CASSFRASVGEQFF.

This clone was counted only a few times. The DNA of the CDR3 is TGTGCCAGCAGAAGACAGGGTGGTACTGAAGCTTTCTTT. The encoded protein is CASRRQGGTEAFF. The chain combines TRBV28 with TRBJ1-1; TRBD1 matches at 7 bases. This CDR3 spans 13 amino acids. Germline trimming cut 6 bases from V and 5 bases from J; bases unmatched to any gene: 6. Germline loops: CDR1 MDHEN, CDR2 SYDVKM. The entire variable domain, with the rest obtained from reference TRBV28 and TRBJ1-1, is as follows: DVKVTQSSRYLVKRTGEKVFLECVQDMDHENMFWYRQDPGLGLRLIYFSYDVKMKEKGDIPEGYSVSREKKERFSLILESASTNQTSMYLCASRRQGGTEAFFGQGTRLTVV.